Below, 17 T cell receptor beta chains from the same sample are listed, as sequenced in a study of PD-1 blockade in mismatch repair-deficient tumors. TCRdb's table, derived via immunoSEQ multiplex PCR, lists solely in-frame clones and lacks some. This sample yields 45,000 to 60,000 clones, of which around 82% are seen a single time; more than 2.5% belongs to the top ten. This material consisted of peripheral blood, taken 4 weeks after starting pembrolizumab. The receptor set was obtained from an adult with mismatch repair-deficient cancer.

This clone came up a few times. The V gene is TRBV5-6, the J gene TRBJ2-4; D may be TRBD1 (6 bases). CDR1 is SGHDT and CDR2 is YYEEEE in the germline V gene. This CDR3 has 13 residues. Trimming took 3 bases from V and 9 from J, leaving 13 bases between them. The CDR3 reads CASSSGDGGIQYF. The DNA of the CDR3 is TGTGCCAGCAGCTCAGGGGACGGAGGCATTCAGTACTTC.

The V call is TRBV14, the J call TRBJ2-2; D may be TRBD1 or TRBD2 (6 bases each). Germline-derived CDR1 and CDR2 are SGHDN and FVKESK. Trimming shortened V by 3 bases and J by 3 bases, and 14 bases separated the two germline ends. This CDR3 has 16 residues. The CDR3 region has the DNA TGTGCCAGCAGCCACCTTGGAAGGGGGGACACCGGGGAGCTGTTTTTT. This gives the protein CASSHLGRGDTGELFF.

The chain couples TRBV7-9 to TRBJ1-4; 9 nucleotides agree with TRBD1. The CDR3 is 15 residues long. CDR1 SEHNR and CDR2 FQNEAQ come from the germline V gene (reference sequence). V dropped 1 base and J dropped 6; count of bases not matched to a gene: 3. In nucleotides, the CDR3 is TGTGCCAGCAGCTTAGACCGGGACAGGGATGAAAAACTGTTTTTT. This codes for CASSLDRDRDEKLFF.

The chain is built from TRBV6-1 and TRBJ2-7, with a weak D call TRBD1 (6 bases). Trimming shortened V by 6 bases and J by 0 bases, and 12 bases separated the two germline ends. Germline V lookup: CDR1 MNHNS, CDR2 SASEGT. This CDR3 spans 14 amino acids. The CDR3 sequence: CASRTGTSSYEQYF. The CDR3, as DNA: TGTGCCAGCAGAACCGGGACATCCTCCTACGAGCAGTACTTC.

The chain is built from TRBV6-5 and TRBJ2-2; TRBD1 matches at 7 bases. V dropped 6 bases and J dropped 7; count of bases not matched to a gene: 5. From germline, CDR1 is MNHEY and CDR2 SVGAGI. The CDR3 has 13 amino acids. As DNA, the CDR3 is TGTGCCAGCAGACCGACAGGGCACGGGGAGCTGTTTTTT. The encoded protein is CASRPTGHGELFF.

This chain links TRBV9 with TRBJ1-3, with D perhaps matching TRBD1 (6 bases). V was shortened by 3 bases and J by 4 bases, with 20 bases between the two germline ends. Germline V lookup: CDR1 SGDLS, CDR2 YYNGEE. The CDR3 length is 17 residues. The CDR3 is CASSARGQYLDGNTIYF. The CDR3 coding sequence is TGTGCCAGCAGCGCCCGTGGACAGTACCTGGACGGAAACACCATATATTTT.

J is TRBJ1-2 and V is TRBV6-6; no firm D call. V lost 5 bases, J lost 10 bases, and 11 bases lay in between. The CDR3 contains 11 residues. Germline V lookup: CDR1 MNHNY, CDR2 SVGAGI (reference sequence). The CDR3 DNA follows: TGTGCCAGCAGTAACCCGGAGGTCTACACCTTC. As protein: CASSNPEVYTF.

The rearrangement joins TRBV19 to TRBJ1-2; D is possibly TRBD1 (6 bases). The CDR3 totals 14 residues. Trimming took off 8 bases at V and 4 bases at J, with 17 bases between the two ends. The V gene's germline CDR1 is LNHDA and CDR2 SQIVND (reference sequence). CDR3 bases: TGTGCCAGTTCTTTCTCAGGGGCTCGCTATGGCTACACCTTC. Its translation: CASSFSGARYGYTF.

The chain combines TRBV7-3 with TRBJ2-2; no clear D. Germline values: CDR1 SGHTA, CDR2 FQGTGA. The CDR3 extends over 14 amino acids. Trimming shortened V by 5 bases and J by 3 bases, and 10 bases separated the two germline ends. The CDR3 nucleotides are TGTGCCAGCAGCCGGACGGATGACACCGGGGAGCTGTTTTTT. Amino acids: CASSRTDDTGELFF.

The V gene is TRBV19, the J gene TRBJ2-3, with 9 bases that match TRBD2. From germline, CDR1 is LNHDA and CDR2 SQIVND (reference sequence). The ends lost 5 bases at V and 2 bases at J; junction bases unmatched: 8. The CDR3 is made up of 16 amino acids. The DNA of the CDR3 is TGTGCCAGTAGTTTAAGCGGGAGGCTAAACACAGATACGCAGTATTTT. Its protein is CASSLSGRLNTDTQYF. The full variable domain, completed using reference TRBV19 and TRBJ2-3, is DGGITQSPKYLFRKEGQNVTLSCEQNLNHDAMYWYRQDPGQGLRLIYYSQIVNDFQKGDIAEGYSVSREKKESFPLTVTSAQKNPTAFYLCASSLSGRLNTDTQYFGPGTRLTVL.

V gene TRBV7-6 combines with J gene TRBJ2-2, with D maybe TRBD1 (5 bases). Between the trimmed V and J ends, which lost 6 bases and 8 bases, there was a span of 10 bases. The CDR3 contains 12 residues. Germline V gives CDR1 SGHVS, CDR2 FNYEAQ. The DNA for the CDR3 is TGTGCCAGCAGTATACGACAGGGGGAGCTGTTTTTT. This gives the protein CASSIRQGELFF.

The chain couples TRBV27 to TRBJ2-6, with unresolved D. CDR1 is MNHEY, CDR2 SMNVEV, per germline (reference sequence). The CDR3 covers 17 residues. Trimming took off 2 bases at V and 0 bases at J, with 11 bases between the two ends. In DNA form, the CDR3 reads TGTGCCAGCAGTTTAGCCAGGCCAGCCTCTGGGGCCAACGTCCTGACTTTC. Encoded protein: CASSLARPASGANVLTF.

The chain links TRBV19 to TRBJ2-1; 7 positions agree with TRBD2. This CDR3 is 17 amino acids long. Germline-derived CDR1 and CDR2 are LNHDA and SQIVND (reference sequence). V lost 5 bases to trimming and J lost 8 bases; unmatched junction nucleotides: 18. Here the CDR3 reads CASSGWWGGATGDEQFF. The CDR3 DNA reads TGTGCCAGTAGTGGGTGGTGGGGAGGGGCAACGGGCGATGAGCAGTTCTTC. The complete variable domain, with remaining parts taken from reference TRBV19 and TRBJ2-1, reads DGGITQSPKYLFRKEGQNVTLSCEQNLNHDAMYWYRQDPGQGLRLIYYSQIVNDFQKGDIAEGYSVSREKKESFPLTVTSAQKNPTAFYLCASSGWWGGATGDEQFFGPGTRLTVL.

V usage is TRBV29-1 and J usage is TRBJ1-1; 9 bases line up with TRBD1. Looked up from germline, CDR1 is SQVTM and CDR2 is ANQGSEA. The CDR3 extends over 13 amino acids. Trimming at V came to 5 bases and at J to 1 base, leaving 2 bases not matched to a gene. CDR3 bases: TGCAGCGTTCGGACAGGGGCGAACACTGAAGCTTTCTTT. Its protein product is CSVRTGANTEAFF. Together with reference TRBV29-1 and TRBJ1-1, the CDR3 gives the full variable domain: SAVISQKPSRDICQRGTSLTIQCQVDSQVTMMFWYRQQPGQSLTLIATANQGSEATYESGFVIDKFPISRPNLTFSTLTVSNMSPEDSSIYLCSVRTGANTEAFFGQGTRLTVV.

This rearrangement joins TRBV27 to TRBJ2-7; D call uncertain. Germline V gives CDR1 MNHEY, CDR2 SMNVEV (reference sequence). This CDR3 has 13 amino acids. With 2 bases removed from V and 0 bases from J, the gap between germline ends came to 5 bases. The CDR3 here is CASSLTVSYEQYF. The CDR3 DNA reads as TGTGCCAGCAGTTTAACAGTCTCCTACGAGCAGTACTTC.

V gene TRBV2 combines with J gene TRBJ2-7; D is uncertain. Germline CDR1 and CDR2: SNHLY and FYNNEI. The CDR3 contains 14 residues. V lost 6 bases and J lost 7, with 19 bases in between. The CDR3 nucleotides are TGTGCCAGCAGACTTATCGGAAACACCGAAGAGCAGTACTTC. Translating it yields CASRLIGNTEEQYF.

The gene calls are TRBV19 and TRBJ2-5; 7 positions match TRBD1. CDR3 size: 13 residues. CDR1 and CDR2 (germline): LNHDA, SQIVND (reference sequence). The V segment lost 6 bases and the J segment 5 bases; nucleotides outside the gene matches: 6. The CDR3 nucleotides read TGTGCCAGTAGCCCGACAGGGTCGGAGACCCAGTACTTC. Amino acid sequence: CASSPTGSETQYF. Looking up the rest from reference TRBV19 and TRBJ2-5 gives the full variable domain: DGGITQSPKYLFRKEGQNVTLSCEQNLNHDAMYWYRQDPGQGLRLIYYSQIVNDFQKGDIAEGYSVSREKKESFPLTVTSAQKNPTAFYLCASSPTGSETQYFGPGTRLLVL.